Listed below are T cell receptor beta chains from one sample, sequenced in a study of beta chain features in type 1 diabetes. Clones were read by immunoSEQ multiplex PCR, and TCRdb kept only the in-frame ones, dropping some. This table has 100,000 to 150,000 clones, roughly 10% appearing once. Source material: central memory CD4+ T cells from blood. The receptors come from a man younger than 45 with type 1 diabetes. Both conserved end residues are part of each CDR3. The D gene is left open where the match is weak. A row's size may be missing; if present it is once, few, many or a size class.

J gene	V gene	D gene	clone size	CDR3 DNA	CDR3 protein
TRBJ1-5	TRBV19	NA	few	TGTGCCAGTAGTCGGGACATAAATCAGCCCCAGCATTTT	CASSRDINQPQHF
TRBJ2-2	TRBV14	NA	many	TGTGCCAGCAGCCAAGTTTCCTACGGGGAGCTGTTTTTT	CASSQVSYGELFF
TRBJ2-7	TRBV7-2	NA	few	TGTGCCAGCAGTGCAGGGTCCTACGAGCAGTACTTC	CASSAGSYEQYF
TRBJ1-5	TRBV28	NA	NA	TGTGCCAGCAGTTTATTCCAGAATCAGCCCCAGCATTTT	CASSLFQNQPQHF
TRBJ1-6	TRBV2	TRBD1	NA	TGTGCCAGCAGCCGACAGGGTGATTTATCACCCCTCCACTTT	CASSRQGDLSPLHF
TRBJ1-5	TRBV4-1	NA	NA	TGCGCCAGCGGGGGTCAGGGGATGGGGCAGCCCCAGCATTTT	CASGGQGMGQPQHF
TRBJ2-3	TRBV4-2	TRBD2	NA	TGTGCCAGCAGCCAAGATTGGACTAGCCTCACAGATACGCAGTATTTT	CASSQDWTSLTDTQYF
TRBJ1-1	TRBV2	NA	NA	TGTGCCAGCAGTGAAAAGCGGAACACTGAAGCTTTCTTT	CASSEKRNTEAFF
TRBJ1-4	TRBV4-1	TRBD1	few	TGCGCCAGCAGCCAAGTCACAGGGGACGGACTGTTTTTT	CASSQVTGDGLFF
TRBJ2-7	TRBV29-1	TRBD1	few	TGCAGCGTTGGTGGGACAGGGGCCTCCTACGAGCAGTACTTC	CSVGGTGASYEQYF
TRBJ2-2	TRBV6-1	NA	NA	TGTGCCAGCAGTGATTACCGTGGCAGGGCGAACACCGGGGAGCTGTTTTTT	CASSDYRGRANTGELFF
TRBJ2-2	TRBV7-7	TRBD1	few	TGTGCTAGCAGCTTTGGTGGACAGGGGGCTGAGGAGCTGTTTTTT	CASSFGGQGAEELFF
TRBJ1-2	TRBV5-4	TRBD1	NA	TGTGCCAGCAGCCCTAGGACAGGGAATGGCTACACCTTC	CASSPRTGNGYTF
TRBJ2-2	TRBV5-6	TRBD2	NA	TGTGCCAGCAGCCCTCCTGGGCGGGGGGTCGGGGAGCTGTTTTTT	CASSPPGRGVGELFF
TRBJ2-5	TRBV10-3	TRBD2	NA	TGTGCCATCAGTGGGATAGCGGGGGATCAAGAGACCCAGTACTTC	CAISGIAGDQETQYF
TRBJ2-7	TRBV6-6	TRBD1	NA	TGTGCCAGCAGTCCCGGGACAGGGTTGGCCGAGCAGTACTTC	CASSPGTGLAEQYF
TRBJ1-4	TRBV18	TRBD1	NA	TGTGCCAGCTCACCTGGACAGGGGACTAATGAAAAACTGTTTTTT	CASSPGQGTNEKLFF
TRBJ2-5	TRBV2	NA	NA	TGTGCCAGCAGACGGGGGGCACAAGAGACCCAGTACTTC	CASRRGAQETQYF
TRBJ2-7	TRBV2	NA	few	TGTGCCAGCAGGGAGGACGGGCATTCCTACGAGCAGTACTTC	CASREDGHSYEQYF
TRBJ2-1	TRBV7-9	TRBD2	many	TGTGCCAGCAGCTTAGCACTAGCGGGGGTGTACAATGAGCAGTTCTTC	CASSLALAGVYNEQFF
TRBJ2-7	TRBV13	TRBD2	NA	TGTGCCAGCAGCCTTAGCGGGATTCGAGGCGAGCAGTACTTC	CASSLSGIRGEQYF
TRBJ2-5	TRBV5-4	TRBD1	NA	TGTGCCAGCAGCCGACAGGGGGCTGCGGAGACCCAGTACTTC	CASSRQGAAETQYF
TRBJ2-7	TRBV19	NA	few	TGTGCCACCGGGGGAGGATCCTACGAGCAGTACTTC	CATGGGSYEQYF
TRBJ2-2	TRBV5-4	TRBD1	NA	TGTGCCAGCAGCGTGGACAGGGCCGGGGAGCTGTTTTTT	CASSVDRAGELFF
TRBJ2-5	TRBV5-1	TRBD2	NA	TGCGCCAGCAGCGGGACTAGCGCGGAGACCCAGTACTTC	CASSGTSAETQYF
TRBJ1-1	TRBV2	TRBD1	few	TGTGCCAGCAGAGACAGGGAGGATACTGAAGCTTTCTTT	CASRDREDTEAFF
TRBJ2-2	TRBV28	TRBD1	few	TGTGCCAGCAGTCCGGGACAGCAAACCGGGGAGCTGTTTTTT	CASSPGQQTGELFF
TRBJ1-1	TRBV6-4	NA	NA	TGTGCCAGCAGTGCAGACAGCAAGGACACTGAAGCTTTCTTT	CASSADSKDTEAFF
TRBJ2-5	TRBV7-9	NA	few	TGTGCCAGCAGCGCACCAGGGGTTGAGACCCAGTACTTC	CASSAPGVETQYF
TRBJ2-3	TRBV5-1	TRBD2	NA	TGCGCCAGCAGCGTGGGACTAGCAGACACAGATACGCAGTATTTT	CASSVGLADTDTQYF
TRBJ2-5	TRBV7-2	NA	NA	TGTGCCAGCAGCCCACAGGGTGCGGGAGAGACCCAGTACTTC	CASSPQGAGETQYF
TRBJ1-6	TRBV25-1	TRBD1	NA	TGTGCCAGCAGTAAGGGGGACAGGACGGGTTCACCCCTCCACTTT	CASSKGDRTGSPLHF
TRBJ2-7	TRBV2	NA	NA	TGTGCCAGCAGTACCCAGGGTGGGGCCGGATACGAGCAGTACTTC	CASSTQGGAGYEQYF